What follows describes a single T cell receptor (beta chain). This specimen belongs to a study of T cell changes during pregnancy in multiple sclerosis. The assay was immunoSEQ multiplex PCR, and TCRdb's table has in-frame clones only and misses some. The sample contains about 70,000 clones, 92% of which appear only once. Germline trimming cut 3 bases from V and 2 bases from J; bases unmatched to any gene: 7. This CDR3 has 16 residues. Germline CDR1 is SGHRS and CDR2 is YFSETQ. The V call is TRBV5-1, the J call TRBJ2-2; 7 bases match TRBD2. The sequences come from CD4+ T cells from peripheral blood mononuclear cells, collected after pregnancy. This receptor was obtained from a female donor with multiple sclerosis, enrolled in a pregnancy study. The CDR3 DNA reads TGCGCCAGCAGCTCGAGGACTAGGCCTAACACCGGGGAGCTGTTTTTT. It specifies CASSSRTRPNTGELFF.